This entry lists 11 T cell receptor beta chains sequenced from one sample in a study of shared clonotypes between healthy human individuals. Produced via immunoSEQ multiplex PCR; TCRdb's table is partial and in-frame only. The data hold millions of clones, with around 90% observed a single time. The sample comprised naive CD4+ T cells sorted from blood. This sample's subset: CD45RA+ positively selected. These receptors came from a man aged 18-30 years in good health.

The chain links TRBV11-2 to TRBJ2-1; 11 positions match TRBD2. Germline assignment: CDR1 SGHAT and CDR2 FQNNGV. With V trimmed by 0 bases and J by 3 bases, 1 base remained unmatched. There are 16 residues in the CDR3. The CDR3: CASSLELAGDYNEQFF. CDR3 nucleotide sequence: TGTGCCAGCAGCTTAGAACTAGCGGGAGACTACAATGAGCAGTTCTTC.

The chain employs TRBV6-1 and TRBJ2-1; TRBD2 matches at 9 bases. The CDR3 runs 15 residues. Germline assignment: CDR1 MNHNS and CDR2 SASEGT. V was pared by 1 base and J by 8 bases, with 6 bases of the junction left unmatched. The CDR3 sequence: CASSEGSGGLDEQFF. CDR3 nucleotide sequence: TGTGCCAGCAGTGAAGGTAGCGGGGGACTCGATGAGCAGTTCTTC.

The chain couples TRBV11-3 to TRBJ2-3, with 14 bases identical to TRBD2. V gave up 5 bases and J gave up 5 bases; unmatched junction bases: 6. This CDR3 spans 16 amino acids. The V gene's germline CDR1 is SGHNT and CDR2 YENEEA. The CDR3 protein is CASSLGLAGAGDTQYF. Here the CDR3 DNA reads TGTGCCAGCAGCCTGGGACTAGCGGGGGCGGGAGATACGCAGTATTTT.

About this clone: Different DNA sequences within this sample yield the same CDR3. The CDR3 reads CASSQTTGELFF. The CDR3 nucleotides are TGTGCCAGCAGCCAAACCACCGGGGAGCTGTTTTTT. V and J are TRBV14 and TRBJ2-2; no firm D call. The germline V and J ends were trimmed by 2 bases and 4 bases, with 2 bases remaining between them. The CDR3 has 12 residues. Germline lookup yields CDR1 SGHDN and CDR2 FVKESK.

Note on this clone: At the DNA level, this CDR3 is encoded by other sequences in the same sample as well. The chain links TRBV28 to TRBJ2-4; D may be TRBD1 (5 bases). The CDR3 contains 15 residues. Per the germline V gene, CDR1 is MDHEN and CDR2 is SYDVKM. Trimming removed 2 bases at V and 0 bases at J, with 8 bases between. CDR3 DNA: TGTGCCAGCAGTTTACAGGGTCTAGCCAAAAACATTCAGTACTTC. Protein product: CASSLQGLAKNIQYF.

The V and J genes are TRBV16 and TRBJ1-1; D not resolved. V was clipped by 5 bases and J by 4 bases, with 14 bases between them. CDR1 and CDR2 from the germline V gene are KGHSY and FQNENV. The CDR3 contains 14 residues. CDR3 bases: TGTGCCAGCAGCGGTAGTGTGGCGGGCACTGAAGCTTTCTTT. It translates to CASSGSVAGTEAFF.

The V and J genes are TRBV5-1 and TRBJ2-5, with D possibly matching TRBD1 (5 bases). Germline-derived CDR1 and CDR2 are SGHRS and YFSETQ. The CDR3 is 15 amino acids. Trimming removed 4 bases at V and 2 bases at J, with 15 bases between. CDR3 nucleotide sequence: TGCGCCAGCAGCGCACAAGGACACTTTCAAGAGACCCAGTACTTC. This encodes CASSAQGHFQETQYF.

This chain links TRBV6-5 with TRBJ2-2; D may be TRBD1 or TRBD2 (5 bases each). V lost 3 bases to trimming and J lost 4 bases, with 12 bases between them. This CDR3 spans 15 amino acids. Germline CDR1 and CDR2: MNHEY and SVGAGI. CDR3 protein: CASSYGGWGTGELFF. CDR3 bases: TGTGCCAGCAGTTATGGGGGATGGGGCACCGGGGAGCTGTTTTTT.

This chain joins TRBV2 and TRBJ1-6; 8 bases fit TRBD1. CDR1 and CDR2 from the germline V gene are SNHLY and FYNNEI. The length of the CDR3 is 14 residues. Trimming cost V 8 bases and J 6 bases; bases outside gene matches: 6. This chain's CDR3 is CASGDRGLNSPLHF. The CDR3 DNA follows: TGTGCCAGCGGCGACAGGGGACTTAATTCACCCCTCCACTTT.

This CDR3 reads CASTPWDSNQPQHF. For the CDR3, the DNA is TGTGCCAGTACCCCGTGGGATAGCAATCAGCCCCAGCATTTT. The J gene is TRBJ1-5, the V gene TRBV19; D not certain. The germline V gene encodes CDR1 LNHDA and CDR2 SQIVND (reference sequence). CDR3 length: 14 residues. Trimming stripped 7 bases from V and 0 bases from J, with 10 bases between.

Only a few counts were recorded for this clone. Other DNA sequences in the sample encode the same CDR3. V and J are TRBV7-9 and TRBJ1-4; D is unclear. This CDR3 is built from 11 residues. The germline V and J ends were trimmed by 2 bases and 8 bases, with 3 bases remaining between them. From germline, CDR1 is SEHNR and CDR2 FQNEAQ (reference sequence). CDR3 region: CASSLTEKLFF. CDR3 bases: TGTGCCAGCAGCTTAACGGAAAAACTGTTTTTT.